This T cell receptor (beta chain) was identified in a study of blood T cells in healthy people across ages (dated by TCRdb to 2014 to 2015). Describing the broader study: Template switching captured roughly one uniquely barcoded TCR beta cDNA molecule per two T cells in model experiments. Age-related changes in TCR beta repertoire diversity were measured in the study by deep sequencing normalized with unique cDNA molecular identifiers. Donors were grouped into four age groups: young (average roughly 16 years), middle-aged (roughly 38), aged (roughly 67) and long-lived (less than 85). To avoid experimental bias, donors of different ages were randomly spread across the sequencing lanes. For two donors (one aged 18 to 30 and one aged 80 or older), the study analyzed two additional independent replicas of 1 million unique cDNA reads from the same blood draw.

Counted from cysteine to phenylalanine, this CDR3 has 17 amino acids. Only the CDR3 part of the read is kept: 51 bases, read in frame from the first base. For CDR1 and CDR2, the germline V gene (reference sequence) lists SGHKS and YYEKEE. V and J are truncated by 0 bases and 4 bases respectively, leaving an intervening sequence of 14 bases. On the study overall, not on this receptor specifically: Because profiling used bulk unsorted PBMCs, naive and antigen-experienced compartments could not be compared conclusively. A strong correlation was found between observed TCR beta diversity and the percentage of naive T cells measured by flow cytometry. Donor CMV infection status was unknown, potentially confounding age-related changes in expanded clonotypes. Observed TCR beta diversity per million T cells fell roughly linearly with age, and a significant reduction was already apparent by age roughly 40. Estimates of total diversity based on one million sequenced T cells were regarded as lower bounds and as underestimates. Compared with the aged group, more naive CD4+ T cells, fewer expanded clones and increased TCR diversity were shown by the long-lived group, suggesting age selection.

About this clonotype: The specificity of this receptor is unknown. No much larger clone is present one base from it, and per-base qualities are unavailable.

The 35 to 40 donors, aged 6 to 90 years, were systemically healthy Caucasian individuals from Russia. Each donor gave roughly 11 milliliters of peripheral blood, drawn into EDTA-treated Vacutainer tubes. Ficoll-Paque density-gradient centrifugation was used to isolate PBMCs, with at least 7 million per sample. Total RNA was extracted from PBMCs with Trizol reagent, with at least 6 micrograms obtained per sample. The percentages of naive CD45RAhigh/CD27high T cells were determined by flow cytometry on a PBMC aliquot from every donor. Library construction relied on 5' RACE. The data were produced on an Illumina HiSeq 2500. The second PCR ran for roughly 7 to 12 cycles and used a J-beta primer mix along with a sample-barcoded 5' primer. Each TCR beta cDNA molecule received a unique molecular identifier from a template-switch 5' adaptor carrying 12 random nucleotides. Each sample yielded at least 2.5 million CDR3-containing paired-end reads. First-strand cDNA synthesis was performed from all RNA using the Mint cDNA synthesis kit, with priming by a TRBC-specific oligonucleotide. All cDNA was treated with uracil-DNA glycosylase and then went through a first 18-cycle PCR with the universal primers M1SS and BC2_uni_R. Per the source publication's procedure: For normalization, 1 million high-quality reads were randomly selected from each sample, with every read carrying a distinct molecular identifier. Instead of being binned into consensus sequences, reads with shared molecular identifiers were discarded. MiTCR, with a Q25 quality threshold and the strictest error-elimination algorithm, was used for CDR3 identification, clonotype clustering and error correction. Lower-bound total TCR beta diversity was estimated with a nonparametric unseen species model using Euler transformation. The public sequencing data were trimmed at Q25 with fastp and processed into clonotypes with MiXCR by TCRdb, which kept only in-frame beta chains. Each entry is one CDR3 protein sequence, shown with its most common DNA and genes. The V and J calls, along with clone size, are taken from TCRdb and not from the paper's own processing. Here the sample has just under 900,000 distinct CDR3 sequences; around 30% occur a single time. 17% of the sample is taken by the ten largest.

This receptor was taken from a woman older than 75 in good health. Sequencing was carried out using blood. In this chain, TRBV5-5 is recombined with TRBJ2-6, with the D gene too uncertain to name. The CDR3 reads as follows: CASSLEVISSGANVLTF. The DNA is TGTGCCAGCAGCTTGGAGGTTATCAGTTCGGGGGCCAACGTCCTGACTTTC.